This TCR beta chain was sequenced for a study of PD-1 blockade in classical Hodgkin lymphoma. Study-level results: CD4+ TCR diversity, unlike CD8+, rose significantly by C4D1. Later analyses included only patients treated at least 1 year post-ASCT. Although disease activity or prior therapy may be involved, causes of the repertoire differences remain undefined.

CDR3 length equals 13 residues. Trimming left V 4 bases short and J 2 bases short, with 9 bases between. CDR1 and CDR2 (germline): GTSNPN, SVGIG (reference sequence). Sequenced by immunoSEQ multiplex PCR; TCRdb stores in-frame clones only, minus some. The table includes about 13,000 clones, more than 85% detected once. A note on this clone: The antigen remains unidentified.

The patients all showed relapse after autologous stem cell transplantation, while their brentuximab vedotin exposure varied. The source is a human donor with classical Hodgkin lymphoma. The rearrangement uses TRBV30 and TRBJ2-1; D is uncertain. The sample was peripheral blood mononuclear cells (PBMCs), taken at baseline. CDR3 sequence: CAWKVSTYNEQFF. The CDR3, as DNA: TGTGCCTGGAAGGTCAGTACCTACAATGAGCAGTTCTTC.